Each of the 3 T cell receptor beta chains below was sequenced from the same sample in a study of Ad26.COV2.S vaccination and SARS-CoV-2 variants. The treatment: roughly 19 received Ad26.COV2.S at low or high dose, single or two shots; about five received placebo; per-sample allocation not given. The samples date from day 63 after the first vaccine or placebo injection. Some clones are missing from TCRdb's copy, which holds only in-frame ones; the method was immunoSEQ multiplex PCR. This table holds around 300,000 clones, roughly 88% found once. The source material was peripheral blood, sampled in a trial of Ad26.COV2.S vaccine versus placebo. These receptor sequences come from a person aged 18-65 years who received the Ad26.COV2.S COVID-19 vaccine or a placebo.

The chain uses TRBV3-1 (or the pseudogene TRBV3-2) and TRBJ2-5; 9 bases agree with TRBD2. Germline CDR1 LGHDT, CDR2 YNNKEL (reference sequence). The V and J ends lost 2 bases and 3 bases, in that order; junction bases with no gene match: 4. This CDR3 region has 15 residues. CDR3 coding DNA: TGTGCCAGCAGCCAATGGCGGGAGGGTAAAGAGACCCAGTACTTC. Translated: CASSQWREGKETQYF.

This sequence joins TRBV6-6 and TRBJ1-5, with a weak D call TRBD1 (5 bases). CDR1 and CDR2 from the germline V gene are MNHNY and SVGAGI (reference sequence). V was pared by 2 bases and J by 9 bases, with 14 bases between. The CDR3 has 14 residues. The CDR3 loop reads CASSYRGGVTPQHF. As DNA, the CDR3 is TGTGCCAGCAGTTACCGCGGGGGAGTGACGCCCCAGCATTTT.

The V and J genes are TRBV19 and TRBJ1-1; D uncertain. The CDR3 spans 11 residues. V lost 6 bases, J lost 8 bases, and 10 bases lay in between. Germline V lookup: CDR1 LNHDA, CDR2 SQIVND (reference sequence). In DNA form, the CDR3 reads TGTGCCAGTAGGCGGATTTCGGAAGCTTTCTTT. Protein sequence: CASRRISEAFF.